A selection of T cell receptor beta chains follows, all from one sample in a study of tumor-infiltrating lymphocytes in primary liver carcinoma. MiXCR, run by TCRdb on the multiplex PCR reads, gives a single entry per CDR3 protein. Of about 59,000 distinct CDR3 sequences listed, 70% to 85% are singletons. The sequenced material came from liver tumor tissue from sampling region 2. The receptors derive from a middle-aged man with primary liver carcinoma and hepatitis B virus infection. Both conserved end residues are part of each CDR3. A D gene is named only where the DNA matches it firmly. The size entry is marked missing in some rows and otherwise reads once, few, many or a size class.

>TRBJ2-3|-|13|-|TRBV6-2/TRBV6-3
CASDWSSTDMQYF
TGTGCCAGCGACTGGAGTAGCACAGATATGCAGTATTTT
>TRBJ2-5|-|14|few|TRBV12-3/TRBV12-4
CVSSSERTGETQYF
TGTGTCAGCAGTTCAGAGCGTACCGGGGAGACCCAGTACTTC
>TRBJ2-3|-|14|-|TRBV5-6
CTSSLQGATDMQYF
TGTACCAGCAGCTTGCAGGGAGCAACAGATATGCAGTATTTT
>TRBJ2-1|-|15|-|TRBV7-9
CASSDRLYENNEQFF
TGTGCCAGCAGTGACAGATTATACGAAAACAATGAGCAGTTCTTC
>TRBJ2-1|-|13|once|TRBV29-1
CSAVPDYYDKQFF
TGCAGCGCCGTGCCTGACTATTACGATAAGCAGTTCTTC
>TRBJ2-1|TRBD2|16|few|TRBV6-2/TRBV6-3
CASRPRTSGRTNEQFF
TGTGCCAGCAGACCCAGGACTAGCGGGAGGACCAATGAGCAGTTCTTC
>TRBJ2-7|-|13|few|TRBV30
CAWRPSATYEQYF
TGTGCCTGGAGGCCCTCCGCGACCTACGAGCAGTACTTC
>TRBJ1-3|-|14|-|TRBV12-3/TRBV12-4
CGSSPVSSGNTIYF
TGTGGCAGTAGTCCTGTTAGCTCTGGAAACACCATATATTTT
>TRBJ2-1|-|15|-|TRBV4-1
CVGCPLGNNNNEQFF
TGCGTCGGCTGCCCGCTCGGTAACAACAACAATGAGCAGTTCTTC
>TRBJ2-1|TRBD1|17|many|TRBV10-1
CARPLDRGQVSYNEQFF
TGCGCCAGACCTTTGGACAGGGGGCAAGTCTCCTACAATGAGCAGTTCTTC
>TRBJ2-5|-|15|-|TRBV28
CASSWGWGAQESQYF
TGTGCCAGCAGTTGGGGGTGGGGGGCCCAGGAGAGCCAGTACTTC
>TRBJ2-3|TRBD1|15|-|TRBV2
CASSEDRAVADTQYF
TGTGCCAGCAGTGAGGACAGGGCAGTCGCAGATACGCAGTATTTT
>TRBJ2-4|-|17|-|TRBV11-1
CASSFPWTTRTKNIQCF
TGTGCCAGCAGCTTTCCCTGGACTACCAGGACCAAAAACATTCAGTGCTTC
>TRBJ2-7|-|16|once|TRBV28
CASGLNPPSRTYDQYF
TGTGCCAGCGGTTTAAACCCCCCCAGCCGGACCTACGATCAGTACTTC
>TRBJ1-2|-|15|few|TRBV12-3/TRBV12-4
CASSLWADSERGYTF
TGTGCCAGCAGTTTATGGGCGGACAGCGAGAGGGGCTACACCTTC
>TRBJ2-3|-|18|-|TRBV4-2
CASSQVALLSGVTDTQYF
TGTGCCAGCAGCCAAGTGGCGCTTCTATCGGGAGTGACAGATACACAGTATTTT
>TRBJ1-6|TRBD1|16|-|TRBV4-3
CASSYWDRGRNSLLHF
TGCGCCAGCAGCTACTGGGACAGAGGAAGGAATTCACTTCTCCACTTT
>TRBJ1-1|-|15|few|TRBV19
CASSTRDGGSTEAFF
TGTGCCAGTAGTACCCGGGACGGCGGCTCCACTGAAGCTTTCTTT
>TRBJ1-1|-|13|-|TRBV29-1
CSVPGQQNTEAFF
TGCAGCGTACCGGGACAACAGAACACTGAAGCTTTCTTT
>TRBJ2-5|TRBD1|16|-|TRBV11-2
CASSLTVGGSVETQYF
TGTGCCAGCAGCTTAACAGTAGGGGGCTCGGTTGAGACCCAGTACTTC
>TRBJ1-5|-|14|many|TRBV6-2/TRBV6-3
CASSYFHSNQPQHF
TGTGCCAGCAGTTACTTTCATAGCAATCAGCCCCAGCATTTT
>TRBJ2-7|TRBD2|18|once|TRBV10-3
CTITKRSGLAGGPHEQYF
TGTACCATCACCAAACGATCGGGACTAGCGGGAGGGCCACACGAGCAGTACTTC
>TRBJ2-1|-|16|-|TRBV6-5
CASSYSTSRIPVEQFF
TGTGCCAGCAGTTACTCAACTAGCCGGATTCCAGTGGAGCAGTTCTTC
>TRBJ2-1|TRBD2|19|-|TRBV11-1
CASSFGLGLAGTSYNEQFF
TGTGCCAGCAGCTTTGGACTCGGACTAGCGGGAACCTCCTACAATGAGCAGTTCTTC
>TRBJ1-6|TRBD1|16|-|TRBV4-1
CVRSHHVQGADSPLHF
TGTGTCAGGAGCCACCACGTACAGGGGGCGGATTCACCCCTCCACTTT
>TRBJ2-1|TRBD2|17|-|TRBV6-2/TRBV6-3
CASSTLPGLVENNEQFF
TGTGCCAGCAGTACATTACCGGGACTAGTGGAAAACAATGAGCAGTTCTTC
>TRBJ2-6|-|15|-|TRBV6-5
CASSPNLPGAYVLTF
TGTGCCAGCAGTCCCAACCTTCCTGGGGCCTACGTCCTGACTTTC
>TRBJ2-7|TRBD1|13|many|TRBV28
CASRRTGFHEQYF
TGTGCCAGCAGACGGACAGGGTTCCACGAGCAGTACTTC
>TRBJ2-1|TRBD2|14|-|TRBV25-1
CAGTAGGSYNEQFF
TGTGCCGGTACAGCGGGAGGCTCCTACAATGAGCAGTTCTTC
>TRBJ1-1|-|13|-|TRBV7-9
CASSLQEGTEAFF
TGTGCCAGCAGCTTACAGGAGGGGACTGAAGCTTTCTTT
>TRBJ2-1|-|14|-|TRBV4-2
CASSQSGIGNEQFF
TGTGCCAGCAGCCAGTCAGGGATTGGCAATGAGCAGTTCTTC
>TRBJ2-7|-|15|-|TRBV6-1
CAIQNGRDNLYGQYF
TGCGCCATCCAGAACGGCCGGGACAACCTATACGGGCAGTACTTC
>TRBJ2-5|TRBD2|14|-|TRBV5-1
CASSPGLGGETQHF
TGCGCCAGCAGCCCGGGACTAGGTGGGGAGACCCAGCACTTC
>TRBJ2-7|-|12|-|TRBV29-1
CNVESADYEQYF
TGTAACGTTGAGTCCGCAGATTACGAGCAGTACTTC
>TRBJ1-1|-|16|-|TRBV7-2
CASSHKRGAMNTEAFF
TGTGCCAGCAGCCACAAGCGGGGGGCGATGAACACTGAAGCTTTCTTT
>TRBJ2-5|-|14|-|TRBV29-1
CSVEDGKSQETQYF
TGCAGCGTTGAAGATGGGAAGTCCCAAGAGACCCAGTACTTC
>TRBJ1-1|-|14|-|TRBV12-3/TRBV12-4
CDSSAGTLNAEAFF
TGTGACAGCAGCGCCGGTACCTTGAACGCTGAAGCTTTCTTT
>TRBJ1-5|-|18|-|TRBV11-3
CASSQRARHENSNQPQHF
TGTGCCAGCAGCCAAAGAGCTCGACATGAGAATAGCAATCAGCCCCAGCATTTT
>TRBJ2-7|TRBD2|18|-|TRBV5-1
CASSLDRGSGIFLPEQYF
TGCGCCAGCAGCTTGGATCGTGGTAGCGGGATATTCCTCCCCGAGCAGTACTTC
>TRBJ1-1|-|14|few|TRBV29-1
CSVGRTSGNTEAFF
TGCAGCGTTGGCCGGACCTCAGGGAACACTGAAGCTTTCTTT